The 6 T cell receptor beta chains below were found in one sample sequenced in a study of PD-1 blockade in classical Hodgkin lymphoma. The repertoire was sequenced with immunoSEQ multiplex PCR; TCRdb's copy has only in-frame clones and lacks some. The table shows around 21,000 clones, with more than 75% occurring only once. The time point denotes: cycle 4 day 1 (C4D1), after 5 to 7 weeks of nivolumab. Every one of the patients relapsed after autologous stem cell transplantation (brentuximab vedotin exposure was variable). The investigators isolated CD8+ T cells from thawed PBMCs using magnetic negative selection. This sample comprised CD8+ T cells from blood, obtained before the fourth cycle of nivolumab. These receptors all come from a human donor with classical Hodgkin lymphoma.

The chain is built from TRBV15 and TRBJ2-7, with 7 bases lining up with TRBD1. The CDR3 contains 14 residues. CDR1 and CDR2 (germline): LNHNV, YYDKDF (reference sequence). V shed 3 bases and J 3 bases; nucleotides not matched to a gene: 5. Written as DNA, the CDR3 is TGTGCCACCAGCAGTCGACAGGGAGTCTACGAGCAGTACTTC. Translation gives CATSSRQGVYEQYF.

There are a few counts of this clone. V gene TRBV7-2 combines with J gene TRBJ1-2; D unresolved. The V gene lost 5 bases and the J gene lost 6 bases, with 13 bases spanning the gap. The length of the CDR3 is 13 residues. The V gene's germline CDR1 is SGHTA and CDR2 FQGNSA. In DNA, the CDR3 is TGTGCCAGCAGCCTAGAAGGGAGGGATGGCTACACCTTC. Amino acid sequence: CASSLEGRDGYTF.

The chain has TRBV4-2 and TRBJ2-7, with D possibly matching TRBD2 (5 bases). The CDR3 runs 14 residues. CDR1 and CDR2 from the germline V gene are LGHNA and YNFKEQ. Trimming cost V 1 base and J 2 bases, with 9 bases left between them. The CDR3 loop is CASSQALAPYEQYF. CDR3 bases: TGTGCCAGCAGCCAAGCCCTAGCTCCCTACGAGCAGTACTTC.

The CDR3 coding sequence is TGTGCCAGCAGCTACTTGGCAGGGAGAGAGTACTTC. This gives the protein CASSYLAGREYF. The chain has TRBV7-9 and TRBJ2-7; the D gene could be TRBD1 or TRBD2 (5 bases each). The CDR3 totals 12 residues. Germline V gene data show CDR1 as SEHNR and CDR2 as FQNEAQ (reference sequence). Trimming pared 4 bases from V and 11 bases from J, leaving 15 bases between.

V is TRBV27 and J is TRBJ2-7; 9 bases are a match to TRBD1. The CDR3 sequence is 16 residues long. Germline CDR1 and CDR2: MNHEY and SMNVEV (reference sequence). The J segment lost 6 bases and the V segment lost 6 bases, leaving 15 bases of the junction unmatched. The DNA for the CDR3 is TGTGCCAGCAGCCCCGGGGCCGGGACAGGGTTAGTCGAGCAGTACTTC. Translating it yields CASSPGAGTGLVEQYF.

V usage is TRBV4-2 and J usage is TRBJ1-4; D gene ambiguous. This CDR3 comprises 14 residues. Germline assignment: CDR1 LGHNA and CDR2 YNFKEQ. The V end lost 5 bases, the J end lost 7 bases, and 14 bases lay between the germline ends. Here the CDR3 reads CASSWEGEGEKLFF. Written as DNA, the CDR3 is TGTGCCAGCAGCTGGGAGGGCGAAGGTGAAAAACTGTTTTTT.